This T cell receptor (beta chain) was retrieved from a study of T cell responses to AZD1222 COVID-19 vaccine. Trimming pared 1 base from V and 5 bases from J, leaving 4 bases between. The germline CDR1 and CDR2 sequences are DFQATT and SNEGSKA (reference sequence). This CDR3 is 11 amino acids long. About this clone: Its antigen is unknown.

Study-level findings and limits: Vaccine-associated CD4 TCRs spanned spike, dominant at 160-218 and 743-854. The study identified only a handful of AZD1222 recipients as seropositive at baseline.

Method: immunoSEQ multiplex PCR; TCRdb's copy keeps in-frame clones and lacks some. The sample records 170,000 or so clones, 90% being singletons. V and J are TRBV20-1 and TRBJ2-3; D gene unclear. The TCR sequence derives from an adult in good health. The starting material was peripheral blood, obtained on day 0 of AZD1222 vaccination. Here the CDR3 reads CSARVRDTQYF. In nucleotides, the CDR3 is TGCAGTGCTAGAGTGCGAGATACGCAGTATTTT.